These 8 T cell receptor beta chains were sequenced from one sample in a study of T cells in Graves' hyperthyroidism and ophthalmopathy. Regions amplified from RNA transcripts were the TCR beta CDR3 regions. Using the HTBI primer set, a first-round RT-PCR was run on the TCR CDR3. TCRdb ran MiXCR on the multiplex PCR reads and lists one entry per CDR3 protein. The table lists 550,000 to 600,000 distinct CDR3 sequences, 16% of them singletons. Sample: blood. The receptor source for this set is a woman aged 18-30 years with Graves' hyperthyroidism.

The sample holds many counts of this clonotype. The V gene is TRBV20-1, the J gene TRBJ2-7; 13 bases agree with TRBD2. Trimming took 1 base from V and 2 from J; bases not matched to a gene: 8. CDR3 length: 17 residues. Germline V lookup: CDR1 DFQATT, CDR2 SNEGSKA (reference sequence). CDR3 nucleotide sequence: TGCAGTGCTAGAGGGACTAGCGGGGGACCGGAGGCCTACGAGCAGTACTTC. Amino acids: CSARGTSGGPEAYEQYF.

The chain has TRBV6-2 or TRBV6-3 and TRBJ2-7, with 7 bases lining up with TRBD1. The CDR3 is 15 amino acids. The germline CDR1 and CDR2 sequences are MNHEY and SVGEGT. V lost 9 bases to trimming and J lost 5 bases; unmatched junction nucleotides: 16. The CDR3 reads CASSALDRYGDEQYF. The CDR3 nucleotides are TGTGCCAGTTCCGCCTTGGACAGGTACGGCGACGAGCAGTACTTC.

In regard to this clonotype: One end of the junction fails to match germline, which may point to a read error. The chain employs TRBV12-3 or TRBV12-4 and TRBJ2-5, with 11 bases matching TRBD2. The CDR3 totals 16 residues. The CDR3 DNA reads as TGTGCCAGCACCCTTTTAGCGGGAGGGTACCAAGAGACCAAGTACTTC. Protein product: CASTLLAGGYQETKYF.

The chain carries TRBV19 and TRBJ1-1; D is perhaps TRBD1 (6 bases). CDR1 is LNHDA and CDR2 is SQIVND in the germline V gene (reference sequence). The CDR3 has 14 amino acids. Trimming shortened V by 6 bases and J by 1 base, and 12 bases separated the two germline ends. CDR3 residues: CASRRQERNTEAFF. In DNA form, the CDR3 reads TGTGCCAGTAGAAGACAGGAACGGAACACTGAAGCTTTCTTT.

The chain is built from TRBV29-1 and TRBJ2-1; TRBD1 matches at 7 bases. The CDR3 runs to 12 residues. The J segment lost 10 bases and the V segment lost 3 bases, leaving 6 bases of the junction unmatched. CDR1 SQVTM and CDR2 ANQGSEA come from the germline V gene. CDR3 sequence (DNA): TGCAGCGTTGATGATACAGGGGTAGAGCAGTTCTTC. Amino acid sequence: CSVDDTGVEQFF.

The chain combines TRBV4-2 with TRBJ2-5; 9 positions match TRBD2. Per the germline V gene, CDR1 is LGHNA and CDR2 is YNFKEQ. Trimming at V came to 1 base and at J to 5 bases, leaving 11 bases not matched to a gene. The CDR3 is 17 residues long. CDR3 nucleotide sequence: TGTGCCAGCAGCCAAGTGGCGGGGGGGCCATTTATGGAGACCCAGTACTTC. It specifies CASSQVAGGPFMETQYF.

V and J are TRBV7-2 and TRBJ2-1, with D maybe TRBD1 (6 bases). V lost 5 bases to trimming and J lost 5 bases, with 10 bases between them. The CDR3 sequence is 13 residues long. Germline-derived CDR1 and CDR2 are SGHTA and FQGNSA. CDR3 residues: CASSGYRDNEQFF. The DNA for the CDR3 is TGTGCCAGCAGCGGGTACAGGGACAATGAGCAGTTCTTC. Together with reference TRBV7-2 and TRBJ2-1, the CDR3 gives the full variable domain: GAGVSQSPSNKVTEKGKDVELRCDPISGHTALYWYRQSLGQGLEFLIYFQGNSAPDKSGLPSDRFSAERTGGSVSTLTIQRTQQEDSAVYLCASSGYRDNEQFFGPGTRLTVL.

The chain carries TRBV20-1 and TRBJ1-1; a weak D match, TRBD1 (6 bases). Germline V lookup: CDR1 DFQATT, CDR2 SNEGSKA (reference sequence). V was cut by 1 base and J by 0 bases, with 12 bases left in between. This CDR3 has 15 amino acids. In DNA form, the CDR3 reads TGCAGTGCTAGAGTCCCGGGACAAATGAACACTGAAGCTTTCTTT. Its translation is CSARVPGQMNTEAFF.